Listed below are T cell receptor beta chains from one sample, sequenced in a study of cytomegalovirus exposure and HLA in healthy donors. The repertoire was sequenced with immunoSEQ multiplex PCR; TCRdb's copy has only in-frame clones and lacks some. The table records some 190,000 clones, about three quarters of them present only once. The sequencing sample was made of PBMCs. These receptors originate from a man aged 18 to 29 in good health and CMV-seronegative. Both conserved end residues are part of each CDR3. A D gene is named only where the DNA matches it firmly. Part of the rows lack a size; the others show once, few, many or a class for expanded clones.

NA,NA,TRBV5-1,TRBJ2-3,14,TGCGCCAGCAGCTTGTTTGAGGGAACAGATACGCAGTATTTT,CASSLFEGTDTQYF
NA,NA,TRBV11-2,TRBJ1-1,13,TGTGCCAGCAGAAGGACAGTGAACACTGAAGCTTTCTTT,CASRRTVNTEAFF
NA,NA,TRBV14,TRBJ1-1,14,TGTGCCAGCAGCCTCGGAAGGCCCCGGGGTGAAGCTTTCTTT,CASSLGRPRGEAFF
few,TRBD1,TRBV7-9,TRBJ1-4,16,TGTGCCAGCAGTAGACAGGGACGCTCTGCTAATGAAAAACTGTTTTTT,CASSRQGRSANEKLFF
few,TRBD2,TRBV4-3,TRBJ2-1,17,TGCGCCAGCAGCCAAGGGCGGGGACTAGCGTCCTGGAATGAGCAGTTCTTC,CASSQGRGLASWNEQFF
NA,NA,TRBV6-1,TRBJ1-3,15,TGTGCCAGCAGTGAAGCGGGACACTCTGGAAACACCATATATTTT,CASSEAGHSGNTIYF
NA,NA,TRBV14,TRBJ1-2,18,TGTGCCAGCAGCCAAGAGGGACTCGGTTTCGATAGGGACTATGGCTACACCTTC,CASSQEGLGFDRDYGYTF
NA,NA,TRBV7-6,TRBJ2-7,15,TGTGCCAGCAGCTCAGCTAAGCCCGGAGAGAACGAGCAGTACTTC,CASSSAKPGENEQYF
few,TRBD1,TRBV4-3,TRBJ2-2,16,TGCGCCAGCAGCCACCAGGACAGGGTGGGCACCGGGGAGCTGTTTTTT,CASSHQDRVGTGELFF
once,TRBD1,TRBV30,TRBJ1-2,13,TGTGCCTGGCACAGGGGGCTCCGGTATGGCTACACCTTC,CAWHRGLRYGYTF
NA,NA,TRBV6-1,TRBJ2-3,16,TGTGCCAGCAGTGCCCTAAGGGGACTCCCTCCAGATACGCAGTATTTT,CASSALRGLPPDTQYF
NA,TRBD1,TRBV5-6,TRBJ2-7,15,TGTGCCAGCAGCTGGGGGACAGGGCACCCCTACGAGCAGTACTTC,CASSWGTGHPYEQYF
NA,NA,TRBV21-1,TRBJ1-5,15,TGTGCCAGCAGCAAAAAGACAGGGGGGACACAGCCCCAGCATTTT,CASSKKTGGTQPQHF
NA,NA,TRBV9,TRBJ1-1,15,TGTGCCAGCAGCCCCCAGGGGATGGGCAACACTGAAGCTTTCTTT,CASSPQGMGNTEAFF
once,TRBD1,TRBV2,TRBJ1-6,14,TGTGCCAGCATCCGGACAGGGGGCACTTCACCCCTCCACTTT,CASIRTGGTSPLHF
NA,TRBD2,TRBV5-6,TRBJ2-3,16,TGTGCCAGCAGCTTTTACCTAGCGGTTATCACAGATACGCAGTATTTT,CASSFYLAVITDTQYF
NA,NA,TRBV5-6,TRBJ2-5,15,TGTGCCAGCAGCTTGCTTTCAGGAGGTCAAGAGACCCAGTACTTC,CASSLLSGGQETQYF
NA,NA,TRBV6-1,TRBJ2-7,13,TGTGCCAGCAGTAAGGACAGTTCCTACGAGCAGTACTTC,CASSKDSSYEQYF
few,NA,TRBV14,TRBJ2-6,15,TGTGCCAGCAGCCACAAGCTCTCTGGGGCCAACGTCCTGACTTTC,CASSHKLSGANVLTF
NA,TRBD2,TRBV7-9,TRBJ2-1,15,TGTGCCAGCAGCCGGGGCGGGAGTTTAGGGAATGAGCAGTTCTTC,CASSRGGSLGNEQFF
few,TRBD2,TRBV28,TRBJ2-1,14,TGTGCCAGCAGCCTAGCGGGTGCCTACAATGAGCAGTTCTTC,CASSLAGAYNEQFF
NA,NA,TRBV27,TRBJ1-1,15,TGTGCCAGCAGTGTAGAAGCGTTTCCGAACACTGAAGCTTTCTTT,CASSVEAFPNTEAFF
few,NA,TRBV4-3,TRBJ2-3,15,TGCGCCAGCAGCCAAGGTCGGGGAGGCTTAGATACGCAGTATTTT,CASSQGRGGLDTQYF
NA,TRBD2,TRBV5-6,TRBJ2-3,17,TGTGCCAGCAGCTTGGTGGTAGCGGGGGGTAGCACAGATACGCAGTATTTT,CASSLVVAGGSTDTQYF
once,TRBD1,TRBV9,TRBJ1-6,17,TGTGCCAGCAGCGTAGCCCCGACCGGGACAGTCCTGTCACCCCCCCACTTT,CASSVAPTGTVLSPPHF
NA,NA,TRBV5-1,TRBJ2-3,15,TGCGCCAGCAGCTGGACGGACTACTCCACAGATACGCAGTATTTT,CASSWTDYSTDTQYF
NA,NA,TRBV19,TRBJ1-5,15,TGTGCCAGTAGGCCGGACATCAGGCTCAATCAGCCCCAGCATTTT,CASRPDIRLNQPQHF
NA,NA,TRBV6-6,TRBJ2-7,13,TGTGCCAGCAGAGACGGACAGATCTACGAGCAGTACTTC,CASRDGQIYEQYF
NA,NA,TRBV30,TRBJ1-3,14,TGTGCCTGGAGTCGAGGGCCCTCTGGAAACACCATATATTTT,CAWSRGPSGNTIYF
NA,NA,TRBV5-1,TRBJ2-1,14,TGCGCCAGCAGCTTGGTCGTCCAGAACAATGAGCAGTTCTTC,CASSLVVQNNEQFF
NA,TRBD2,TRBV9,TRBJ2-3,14,TGTGCCAGCAGCGTAGCTAGCGGGGTGGATACGCAGTATTTT,CASSVASGVDTQYF
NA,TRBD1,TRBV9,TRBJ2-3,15,TGTGCCAGCAGCGGACTTGACAGGGTTACAGATACGCAGTATTTT,CASSGLDRVTDTQYF
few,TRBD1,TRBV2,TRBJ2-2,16,TGTGCCAGCCTTCAACAGGGGGCAGCCGGAACCGGGGAGCTGTTTTTT,CASLQQGAAGTGELFF
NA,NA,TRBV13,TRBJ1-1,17,TGTGCCAGCAGCTTCCTTTCAAAGGCGGGTCTGAACACTGAAGCTTTCTTT,CASSFLSKAGLNTEAFF
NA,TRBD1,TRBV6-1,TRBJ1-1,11,TGTGCCAGCGCCCGGGACAGGTTAACTTTCTTT,CASARDRLTFF
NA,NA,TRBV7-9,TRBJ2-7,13,TGTGCCAGCAGTTCCCGGGACAAATACGAGCAGTACTTC,CASSSRDKYEQYF
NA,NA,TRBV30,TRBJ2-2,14,TGTGCCTGGAGTATCGGGCGGGCGTCCGGGGAGCTGTTTTTT,CAWSIGRASGELFF
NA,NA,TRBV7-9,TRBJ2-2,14,TGTGCCAGCAGCCCAGCTGTTCGGGCCGGGGAGCTGTTTTTT,CASSPAVRAGELFF
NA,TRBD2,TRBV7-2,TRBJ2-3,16,TGTGCCAGCAGCCCTCAACTAGCGGGGCTCACAGATACGCAGTATTTT,CASSPQLAGLTDTQYF
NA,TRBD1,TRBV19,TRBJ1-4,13,TGTGCCAGTAGTAGGGACAGAAGTGAAAAACTGTTTTTT,CASSRDRSEKLFF
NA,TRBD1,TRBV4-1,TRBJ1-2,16,TGCGCCAGCAGCCAAGCAGGGACAGGGGATTTAGGTGGCTACACCTTC,CASSQAGTGDLGGYTF
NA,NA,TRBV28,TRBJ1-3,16,TGTGCCAGCAGCCTTTCTTCGACCGGGTCTGGAAACACCATATATTTT,CASSLSSTGSGNTIYF
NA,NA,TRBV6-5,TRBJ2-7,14,TGTGCCAGCAGATGGACATCCTCCTCCCGCGAGCAGTACTTC,CASRWTSSSREQYF
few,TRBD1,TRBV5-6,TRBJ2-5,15,TGTGCCAGCAGCTTGATCCGTGACAGGGTCGAGACCCAGTACTTC,CASSLIRDRVETQYF
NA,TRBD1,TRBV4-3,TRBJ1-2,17,TGCGCCAGCAGCCAAGGGGGACAGGGGATGGGTAACTATGGCTACACCTTC,CASSQGGQGMGNYGYTF
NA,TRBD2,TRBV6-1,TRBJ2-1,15,TGTGCCAGCCGACTAGCGGGAGCCTCCTACAATGAGCAGTTCTTC,CASRLAGASYNEQFF
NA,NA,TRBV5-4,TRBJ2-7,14,TGTGCCAGCAGCTTGGGGCCCAGTGCCTACGAGCAGTACTTC,CASSLGPSAYEQYF
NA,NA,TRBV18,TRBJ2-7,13,TGTGCCAGCTCACTACAGGTCTCCTACGAGCAGTACTTC,CASSLQVSYEQYF
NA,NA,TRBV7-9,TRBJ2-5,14,TGTGCCAGCAGCCCTAAAACGAGTGAAGAGACCCAGTACTTC,CASSPKTSEETQYF
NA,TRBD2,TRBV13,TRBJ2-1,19,TGTGCCAGCAGCTTAGTTAGTGTTTTCGGGAGGGCCGCGAACAATGAGCAGTTCTTC,CASSLVSVFGRAANNEQFF
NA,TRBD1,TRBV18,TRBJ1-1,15,TGTGCCAGCTCACCCCTACAGGGGGCAGGCACTGAAGCTTTCTTT,CASSPLQGAGTEAFF
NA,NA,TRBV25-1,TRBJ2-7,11,TGTGCCAGCAGTGCTTCCTACGAGCAGTACTTC,CASSASYEQYF
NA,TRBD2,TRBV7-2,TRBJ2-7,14,TGTGCCAGCAGCCCTGGGACTAGCGATGACGAGCAGTACTTC,CASSPGTSDDEQYF
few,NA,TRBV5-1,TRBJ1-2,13,TGCGCCAGCACACAGAGTTCCTACTATGGCTACACCTTC,CASTQSSYYGYTF
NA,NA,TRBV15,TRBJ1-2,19,TGTGCCACCAGCAGAGATGTAATCAGCACTAAACCTCTTAGAGGGGGCTACACCTTC,CATSRDVISTKPLRGGYTF
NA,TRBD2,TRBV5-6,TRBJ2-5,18,TGTGCCAGCAGCCGTCAAAGCGGGGGGGACCCCCAAAAAGAGACCCAGTACTTC,CASSRQSGGDPQKETQYF
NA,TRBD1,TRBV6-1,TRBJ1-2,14,TGTGCCAGCAGTGATGACAGGGGGCGGGGCCGCTACACCTTC,CASSDDRGRGRYTF